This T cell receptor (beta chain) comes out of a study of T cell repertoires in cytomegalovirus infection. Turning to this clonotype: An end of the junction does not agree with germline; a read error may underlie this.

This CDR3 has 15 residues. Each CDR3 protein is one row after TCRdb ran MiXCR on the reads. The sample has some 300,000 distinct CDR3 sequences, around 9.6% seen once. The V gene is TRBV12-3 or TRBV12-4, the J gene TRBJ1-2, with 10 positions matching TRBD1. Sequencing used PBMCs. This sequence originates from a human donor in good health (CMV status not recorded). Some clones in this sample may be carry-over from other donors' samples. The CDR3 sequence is CTSSRLTGGGYGYTF. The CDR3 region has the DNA TGTACCAGCAGCCGTCTGACAGGGGGCGGCTATGGCTACACCTTC.